This TCR beta chain emerged from a study of Graves' ophthalmopathy and Graves' hyperthyroidism. There are many counts of this clonotype. RNA transcripts were the template, and TCR beta CDR3 regions were amplified from them. Following a first-round RT-PCR that used HTBI primers, a second-round multiplex PCR was carried out. TCRdb re-called the multiplex PCR reads with MiXCR, one entry per CDR3 protein. The sample contains under 250,000 distinct CDR3 sequences, about 22% of which appear only once. There are 15 residues in the CDR3. With 4 bases removed from V and 0 bases from J, the gap between germline ends came to 10 bases. The germline gives CDR1 LNHDA, CDR2 SQIVND (reference sequence).

V and J are TRBV19 and TRBJ1-5; D is ambiguous. This TCR derives from a woman between 50 and 59 years old with Graves' ophthalmopathy. Input material: peripheral blood. The CDR3 is CASSTAMNSNQPQHF. For the CDR3, the DNA is TGTGCCAGTAGTACTGCGATGAATAGCAATCAGCCCCAGCATTTT. The full variable domain, completed using reference TRBV19 and TRBJ1-5, is DGGITQSPKYLFRKEGQNVTLSCEQNLNHDAMYWYRQDPGQGLRLIYYSQIVNDFQKGDIAEGYSVSREKKESFPLTVTSAQKNPTAFYLCASSTAMNSNQPQHFGDGTRLSIL.